The clone carrying this T cell receptor beta chain was seen a few times. Its antigen remains unknown. The authors ran a second PCR of roughly 6 to 11 cycles using a sample-barcoded 5' primer and a J-beta primer mix. MiXCR, applied by TCRdb to the 5' RACE reads, yields one record per CDR3 protein. The table shows hundreds of thousands of distinct CDR3 sequences, with approximately 35% occurring only once. The sample originates from a study of blood T cells in healthy people across ages. Study-level findings and limits: Researchers judged that diversity estimates from one million T cells fell short of true values.

The CDR3 consists of 14 residues. Germline V gene sequence: CDR1 DFQATT, CDR2 SNEGSKA (reference sequence). The germline V and J ends were trimmed by 0 bases and 4 bases, with 10 bases remaining between them. The sequencing sample was made of blood. V usage is TRBV20-1 and J usage is TRBJ2-1; D possibly matches TRBD1 or TRBD2 (5 bases each). The receptor was derived from a man in his late teens or twenties in good health. The CDR3 protein is CSAREGTGYNEQFF. For the CDR3, the DNA is TGCAGTGCTAGAGAGGGGACCGGTTACAATGAGCAGTTCTTC.